This is a list of T cell receptor beta chains from one sample in a study of beta chain features in type 1 diabetes. Sequencing used immunoSEQ multiplex PCR; TCRdb keeps in-frame clones, though not all of them. Of about 340,000 clones in the sample, roughly 8% were seen once. Material: central memory CD4+ T cells from blood. The receptor source for this set is a woman aged 18-29 years in good health. CDR3s include the opening cysteine and the closing phenylalanine or tryptophan. Clone size is stated in some rows and not others, as once, few, many or a class when expanded.

J: TRBJ1-1
size: few
V: TRBV10-3
CDR3: CAISESKEEAFF

J: TRBJ1-1
size: few
V: TRBV20-1
CDR3: CSAEGYAEAFF

J: TRBJ2-4
size: .
V: TRBV11-2
CDR3: CASSLEQGIQYF

J: TRBJ2-1
size: .
V: TRBV5-1
CDR3: CASSLGQGNNEQFF

J: TRBJ2-5
size: few
V: TRBV28
CDR3: CASSSPDREETQYF

J: TRBJ2-7
size: many
V: TRBV18
CDR3: CASSRSSYEQYF

J: TRBJ2-1
size: .
V: TRBV5-5
CDR3: CASSELYSQFF

J: TRBJ2-1
size: .
V: TRBV5-4
CDR3: CASSYDSYNEQFF

J: TRBJ2-3
size: .
V: TRBV29-1
CDR3: CSVVLVGDTQYF

J: TRBJ2-7
size: few
V: TRBV9
CDR3: CASSRGQGSYEQYF